This T cell receptor beta chain was recorded in a study of naive and memory T cell subsets. Whole-study results and caveats: Especially in CD8 cells, naive repertoires contained a few larger clonotypes, possibly CD45RA-re-expressing memory cells.

With respect to this clonotype: Its antigen remains unidentified.

CD4+ T cell IFNgamma after overnight CMV lysate exposure gave donor CMV status. An equimolar mix of two oligonucleotides served as the beta constant-region primer for TRBC1 and TRBC2. Ligated cDNA was amplified by four rounds of PCR with nested alpha and beta constant-region primers and SP2. TCRdb fed the UMI-ligation and nested PCR reads into MiXCR, producing one record per CDR3 protein. The data show about 150,000 distinct CDR3 sequences, under 25% seen once. Trimming took off 4 bases at V and 2 bases at J, with 15 bases between the two ends. This CDR3 spans 15 amino acids. Germline V lookup: CDR1 MNHEY, CDR2 SVGEGT.

V gene TRBV6-2 or TRBV6-3 combines with J gene TRBJ2-7; tentatively, D is TRBD2 (6 bases). This sequence was found in a human donor in good health. The specimen sequenced was naive CD4+ T cells from blood. The CDR3: CASSSEGGNPYEQYF. The DNA for the CDR3 is TGTGCCAGCAGTTCAGAGGGAGGCAATCCCTACGAGCAGTACTTC.